Shown below are 10 T cell receptor beta chains from a single sample sequenced in a study of human T cells and chemical hapten exposure. Noted time point: healthy volunteer bleed at 2 weeks. Total RNA was isolated from unfractionated whole blood. One entry per CDR3 protein results from TCRdb running MiXCR on the RACE reads. The table shows around 130,000 distinct CDR3 sequences, with roughly 9% occurring only once. The specimen sequenced was whole blood. These receptors were collected from a male donor in good health. Some clones in this sample may be carry-over from other donors' samples.

This clonotype showed up just a few times. This chain links TRBV7-3 with TRBJ2-7; 8 bases are shared with TRBD1. V lost 3 bases, J lost 2 bases, and 3 bases stayed unmatched. CDR1 and CDR2 (germline): SGHTA, FQGTGA. The CDR3 sequence is 14 residues long. CDR3 in DNA: TGTGCCAGCAGCTTCGACAGGGGCCCCTACGAGCAGTACTTC. Amino acid sequence: CASSFDRGPYEQYF. Using reference TRBV7-3 and TRBJ2-7 for the parts outside the CDR3, the full variable domain is GAGVSQTPSNKVTEKGKYVELRCDPISGHTALYWYRQSLGQGPEFLIYFQGTGAADDSGLPNDRFFAVRPEGSVSTLKIQRTERGDSAVYLCASSFDRGPYEQYFGPGTRLTVT.

This clonotype was observed a handful of times. V usage is TRBV2 and J usage is TRBJ1-2; D may be TRBD1 (6 bases). This CDR3 spans 13 amino acids. Trimming shortened V by 9 bases and J by 0 bases, and 11 bases separated the two germline ends. Per germline, CDR1 SNHLY and CDR2 FYNNEI. CDR3 coding DNA: TGTGCCAGGGGACAAAGATCTAACTATGGCTACACCTTC. Translating it yields CARGQRSNYGYTF. The full variable domain, with the rest looked up from reference TRBV2 and TRBJ1-2, is EPEVTQTPSHQVTQMGQEVILRCVPISNHLYFYWYRQILGQKVEFLVSFYNNEISEKSEIFDDQFSVERPDGSNFTLKIRSTKLEDSAMYFCARGQRSNYGYTFGSGTRLTVV.

This clonotype was counted at least ten times. The chain links TRBV11-2 to TRBJ1-2, with D possibly TRBD1 on 5 matching bases. V lost 1 base, J lost 7 bases, and 10 bases lay in between. The CDR3 has 13 residues. In germline, CDR1 is SGHAT, CDR2 FQNNGV. The DNA for the CDR3 is TGTGCCAGCAGCTTAGGCGGGGGAGCTGGCTACACCTTC. Translating it yields CASSLGGGAGYTF.

This clonotype was recorded many times. The genes are TRBV7-9 and TRBJ2-3; 9 nucleotides match TRBD2. The CDR3 totals 15 residues. Germline CDR1 reads SEHNR; CDR2 reads FQNEAQ (reference sequence). Trimming cost V 2 bases and J 0 bases; bases outside gene matches: 0. The CDR3 spells CASSLSGGSTDTQYF. In nucleotides, the CDR3 is TGTGCCAGCAGCTTAAGCGGGGGGAGCACAGATACGCAGTATTTT.

This clonotype was found a few times. V and J are TRBV4-3 and TRBJ1-1, with TRBD1 as a possible D gene (6 bases). Looked up from germline, CDR1 is LGHNA and CDR2 is YSLEER. The CDR3 is made up of 18 amino acids. V was pared by 1 base and J by 0 bases, with 18 bases between. The CDR3, as DNA: TGCGCCAGCAGCCAAGGATGGGGGGCGAAGGGGATGAACACTGAAGCTTTCTTT. The encoded protein is CASSQGWGAKGMNTEAFF.

This clonotype turned up a few times. The V and J genes are TRBV12-3 or TRBV12-4 and TRBJ1-1; D gene unclear. The CDR3 is 12 residues long. V lost 11 bases to trimming and J lost 1 base, with 11 bases between them. The CDR3 spells CAGRNGNTEAFF. CDR3 nucleotides: TGTGCCGGACGTAACGGGAACACTGAAGCTTTCTTT.

The rearrangement uses TRBV20-1 and TRBJ2-3, with D possibly TRBD1 on 6 matching bases. The CDR3 length is 14 residues. V lost 5 bases, J lost 0 bases, and 12 bases lay in between. CDR1 is DFQATT and CDR2 is SNEGSKA in the germline V gene (reference sequence). CDR3 amino acids: CSASGQISTDTQYF. As DNA, the CDR3 is TGCAGTGCTTCCGGACAGATTAGCACAGATACGCAGTATTTT.

The chain joins TRBV14 to TRBJ2-4, with D perhaps matching TRBD1 or TRBD2 (6 bases each). CDR1 SGHDN and CDR2 FVKESK come from the germline V gene. V gave up 1 base and J gave up 1 base, with 20 bases separating them. The CDR3 is made up of 19 amino acids. The chain's CDR3 is CASSQGVETTGAAKNIQYF. The CDR3 coding sequence is TGTGCCAGCAGCCAAGGCGTAGAAACTACGGGGGCGGCCAAAAACATTCAGTACTTC.

To note about this clonotype: This may be a read error: a much more frequent sequence differs by one nucleotide. This chain joins TRBV6-1 and TRBJ1-4; D not resolved. CDR1 and CDR2 from the germline V gene are MNHNS and SASEGT. V lost 7 bases and J 0 bases, leaving 9 bases between the germline ends. CDR3 size: 14 residues. CDR3 amino acids: CASKSGATNEKLFF. The DNA of the CDR3 is TGTGCCAGCAAGTCGGGTGCAACTAATGAAAAACTGTTTTTT.

The chain carries TRBV29-1 and TRBJ1-2, with D possibly matching TRBD1 (6 bases). The CDR3 spans 12 residues. From germline, CDR1 is SQVTM and CDR2 ANQGSEA. V lost 2 bases and J lost 6, with 10 bases in between. Here the CDR3 reads CSVETGRDGYTF. CDR3 bases: TGCAGCGTTGAAACAGGGAGGGATGGCTACACCTTC.